The 18 T cell receptor beta chains in this list originate from one sample, sequenced in a study of blood T cell repertoires in COVID-19. Here immunoSEQ multiplex PCR was the method, and the copy in TCRdb shows in-frame clones only, minus some. Here the sample spans 25,000 to 30,000 clones, 70% to 85% being singletons. What was sequenced was peripheral blood. The origin of the receptors is a man older than 75 with active or convalescent COVID-19.

This chain joins TRBV27 and TRBJ2-7; TRBD1 agrees at 7 bases. CDR1 is MNHEY and CDR2 is SMNVEV in the germline V gene (reference sequence). This CDR3 is 16 amino acids long. The trim removed 6 bases at V and 0 bases at J, leaving 11 bases unmatched. DNA for the CDR3: TGTGCCAGCAGCGCCTTATCGGCAGGGGGCTCCTACGAGCAGTACTTC. This sequence encodes CASSALSAGGSYEQYF.

This sequence joins TRBV3-1 (or the pseudogene TRBV3-2) and TRBJ2-7, with a possible D match to TRBD2 (5 bases). This CDR3 has 15 amino acids. The V and J ends lost 4 bases and 0 bases respectively, with 13 bases between them. Germline CDR1 LGHDT, CDR2 YNNKEL (reference sequence). The DNA for the CDR3 is TGTGCCAGCAGCCTAAATTCTGGGAGCTCCTACGAGCAGTACTTC. Residues: CASSLNSGSSYEQYF.

The V call is TRBV3-1 (or the pseudogene TRBV3-2), the J call TRBJ2-1; 12 nucleotides match TRBD2. This CDR3 spans 14 amino acids. CDR1 LGHDT and CDR2 YNNKEL come from the germline V gene (reference sequence). Trimming cost V 1 base and J 10 bases; bases outside gene matches: 2. As DNA, the CDR3 is TGTGCCAGCAGCCAAGGGACTAGCGGGGAAGAGCAGTTCTTC. Its translation is CASSQGTSGEEQFF.

The chain recombines TRBV4-1 with TRBJ1-6, with 8 bases identical to TRBD1. J was trimmed by 10 bases and V by 0 bases; bases with no gene match: 5. The CDR3 is 15 residues long. Germline V gene sequence: CDR1 MGHRA, CDR2 YSYEKL. The CDR3 reads CASSQEGQGRSPLHF. Written as DNA, the CDR3 is TGCGCCAGCAGCCAAGAAGGACAGGGTAGATCACCCCTCCACTTT.

The table lists this clone with a count of one. V is TRBV10-3 and J is TRBJ2-4, with 8 bases identical to TRBD1. CDR3 size: 16 residues. Germline assignment: CDR1 ENHRY and CDR2 SYGVKD. V trimming: 6 bases; J trimming: 3 bases; junction bases outside the gene matches: 10. CDR3 nucleotides: TGTGCCATCAGCGAAACTGCAGGGGGCGGCAAAAACATTCAGTACTTC. Its translation: CAISETAGGGKNIQYF.

The chain has TRBV6-1 and TRBJ1-2; the D is unclear. Germline CDR1 MNHNS, CDR2 SASEGT. The CDR3 contains 15 residues. Trimming pared 1 base from V and 3 bases from J, leaving 12 bases between. For the CDR3, the DNA is TGTGCCAGCAGTGAAGTTCCCCAGCGGTACTATGGCTACACCTTC. Its translation: CASSEVPQRYYGYTF.

CDR3 sequence reads: CASSQASSGRYEQYF. The CDR3 DNA follows: TGTGCCAGCAGCCAAGCTTCAAGCGGGAGATACGAGCAGTACTTC. The chain combines TRBV3-1 (or the pseudogene TRBV3-2) with TRBJ2-7, with TRBD2 matching 8 bases. CDR1 is LGHDT and CDR2 is YNNKEL in the germline V gene (reference sequence). The V segment lost 1 base and the J segment 4 bases; nucleotides outside the gene matches: 6. The CDR3 has 15 amino acids.

V is TRBV29-1 and J is TRBJ1-1; 9 bases align to TRBD1. Germline values: CDR1 SQVTM, CDR2 ANQGSEA. Trimming cost V 5 bases and J 4 bases; bases outside gene matches: 5. The CDR3 consists of 13 residues. CDR3 sequence reads: CSVSRQGVTEAFF. CDR3 coding DNA: TGCAGCGTTTCCCGACAGGGGGTCACTGAAGCTTTCTTT.

CDR3 amino acids: CASSFAMEDQPQHF. In DNA, the CDR3 is TGTGCCAGCAGCTTTGCTATGGAGGATCAGCCCCAGCATTTT. The rearrangement uses TRBV12-1 and TRBJ1-5. TRBV12-1 counts as a pseudogene. The CDR3 runs to 14 residues.

The chain links TRBV10-1 to TRBJ2-7, with 8 bases identical to TRBD1. The germline gives CDR1 WNHNN, CDR2 SYGVQD (reference sequence). The V segment lost 3 bases and the J segment 3 bases; nucleotides outside the gene matches: 10. CDR3 length equals 16 residues. CDR3 bases: TGCGCCAGCAGTGAAAACCGGGACAGGCCATTCTACGAGCAGTACTTC. It is translated as CASSENRDRPFYEQYF.

The rearrangement links TRBV29-1 to TRBJ2-1; 7 bases match TRBD2. The CDR3 is made up of 14 amino acids. CDR1 SQVTM and CDR2 ANQGSEA come from the germline V gene. Germline trimming cut 2 bases from V and 7 bases from J; bases unmatched to any gene: 8. The DNA of the CDR3 is TGCAGCGTTGAATCGGCGCGGGAGCTAAATGAGCAGTTCTTC. Amino acid sequence: CSVESARELNEQFF.

The chain combines TRBV5-4 with TRBJ1-2; 8 bases map to TRBD1. The CDR3 runs 16 residues. The germline V gene encodes CDR1 SGHNT and CDR2 YYREEE (reference sequence). The junction had 12 bases not matched to a gene; V was cut back by 5 bases and J by 3 bases. CDR3 sequence (DNA): TGTGCCAGCAGAACAGGGGGTGCAAACCCCTACTATGGCTACACCTTC. It yields the protein CASRTGGANPYYGYTF.

The CDR3 protein is CASSPPSRNSDTQYF. The CDR3 DNA is TGCGCCAGCAGCCCCCCTTCTAGGAACTCAGATACGCAGTATTTT. The V and J genes are TRBV5-1 and TRBJ2-3; D not certain. This CDR3 spans 15 amino acids. Germline V gene lookup returns CDR1 SGHRS and CDR2 YFSETQ. V gave up 4 bases and J gave up 4 bases, with 16 bases separating them.

The chain links TRBV10-3 to TRBJ1-5; TRBD1 matches 8 bases. Trimming removed 6 bases from V and 4 bases from J; junction bases left unmatched: 5. Germline V gene lookup returns CDR1 ENHRY and CDR2 SYGVKD. The CDR3 runs to 14 residues. CDR3 region: CAISHGQGNQPQHF. CDR3 nucleotide sequence: TGTGCCATCAGCCATGGACAGGGAAATCAGCCCCAGCATTTT.

The genes are TRBV4-1 and TRBJ1-3; D not certain. Germline-derived CDR1 and CDR2 are MGHRA and YSYEKL. The CDR3 runs 18 residues. Trimming stripped 0 bases from V and 0 bases from J, with 15 bases between. DNA for the CDR3: TGCGCCAGCAGCCAAGATTGGTTTGGCGGGTACTCTGGAAACACCATATATTTT. Encoded protein: CASSQDWFGGYSGNTIYF.

The CDR3: CASSPRVQSYNEQFF. For the CDR3, the DNA is TGCGCCAGCAGCCCCCGTGTCCAGTCCTACAATGAGCAGTTCTTC. The rearrangement uses TRBV4-1 and TRBJ2-1, with D uncertain. Deletions cut 4 bases from V and 1 base from J, with 11 bases between. This CDR3 comprises 15 residues. CDR1 is MGHRA and CDR2 is YSYEKL in the germline V gene.

The chain couples TRBV12-3 or TRBV12-4 to TRBJ2-3, with D hard to call. The CDR3 is made up of 13 amino acids. V lost 6 bases and J lost 6, with 13 bases in between. CDR3: CASSHEASDTQYF. CDR3 sequence (DNA): TGTGCCAGCAGCCATGAAGCATCGGATACGCAGTATTTT.

The chain carries TRBV11-2 and TRBJ2-1, with a weak D call TRBD2 (7 bases). V was cut by 0 bases and J by 3 bases, with 9 bases left in between. This CDR3 has 15 residues. Per the germline V gene, CDR1 is SGHAT and CDR2 is FQNNGV. CDR3 DNA sequence: TGTGCCAGCAGCTTAGAAGGGGGGGGCTACAATGAGCAGTTCTTC. Protein sequence: CASSLEGGGYNEQFF.